The 19 T cell receptor beta chains below come from one sample, sequenced in a study of blood T cell repertoires in COVID-19. Measured with immunoSEQ multiplex PCR; TCRdb has only the in-frame clones, and not every one. The sample consists of 100,000 or so clones, 70% to 85% of them appearing once. The specimen sequenced was peripheral blood. The source is a woman aged 60-75 years with acute or convalescent COVID-19.

The chain recombines TRBV10-3 with TRBJ1-3, with TRBD1 identical over 7 bases. CDR1 is ENHRY, CDR2 SYGVKD, per germline. V was clipped by 2 bases and J by 4 bases; unmatched bases: 5. The CDR3 contains 15 residues. CDR3 nucleotides: TGTGCCATCAGTGAGACAGGGGATCACGGAAACACCATATATTTT. This translates into CAISETGDHGNTIYF.

The chain links TRBV2 to TRBJ2-1, with 10 positions matching TRBD1. CDR1 is SNHLY and CDR2 is FYNNEI in the germline V gene. CDR3 length: 11 residues. V dropped 6 bases and J dropped 15; count of bases not matched to a gene: 5. In DNA, the CDR3 is TGTGCCAGCAGCGGACAGGGGGGGAGGTTCTTC. Its protein is CASSGQGGRFF.

This rearrangement joins TRBV19 to TRBJ1-2, with D uncertain. In germline, CDR1 is LNHDA, CDR2 SQIVND (reference sequence). This CDR3 has 14 amino acids. The germline V and J ends were trimmed by 4 bases and 8 bases, with 17 bases remaining between them. As DNA, the CDR3 is TGTGCCAGTAGTACCCAGGTCGGGGTGGTAGGCTACACCTTC. It translates to CASSTQVGVVGYTF.

This chain joins TRBV7-2 and TRBJ2-3; TRBD2 matches at 8 bases. This CDR3 contains 16 residues. J gave up 2 bases and V 1 base, and 5 bases lay outside the gene matches. Germline-derived CDR1 and CDR2 are SGHTA and FQGNSA. CDR3 region: CASSLGAGGVTDTQYF. CDR3 bases: TGTGCCAGCAGCTTAGGGGCGGGGGGTGTCACAGATACGCAGTATTTT.

This clone was seen only once. The chain is built from TRBV19 and TRBJ2-7, with TRBD1 matching over 9 bases. V shed 5 bases, J shed 6 bases, and the junction held 17 bases outside the gene matches. Germline V CDR1 and CDR2: LNHDA, SQIVND (reference sequence). This CDR3 is built from 17 residues. The CDR3 DNA reads TGTGCCAGTAGTGCCCGGCCGCGAGGACAGGGGCCTGGCGAGCAGTACTTC. Translating gives CASSARPRGQGPGEQYF. The entire variable domain, with the rest obtained from reference TRBV19 and TRBJ2-7, is as follows: DGGITQSPKYLFRKEGQNVTLSCEQNLNHDAMYWYRQDPGQGLRLIYYSQIVNDFQKGDIAEGYSVSREKKESFPLTVTSAQKNPTAFYLCASSARPRGQGPGEQYFGPGTRLTVT.

The gene calls are TRBV9 and TRBJ1-1; D gene unclear. In germline, CDR1 is SGDLS, CDR2 YYNGEE. The CDR3 extends over 14 amino acids. V was pared by 2 bases and J by 4 bases, with 12 bases between. Here the CDR3 DNA reads TGTGCCAGCAGCGTCAACAGCTTGGGCACTGAAGCTTTCTTT. Translation: CASSVNSLGTEAFF.

Only a few counts were recorded for this clone. This sequence joins TRBV12-3 or TRBV12-4 and TRBJ2-7; D ambiguous. The V and J ends lost 5 bases and 4 bases respectively, with 9 bases between them. The CDR3 loop spans 12 amino acids. CDR3 loop: CASSLHQYEQYF. CDR3 in DNA: TGTGCCAGCAGTCTCCACCAGTACGAGCAGTACTTC.

The V call is TRBV3-1 (or the pseudogene TRBV3-2), the J call TRBJ2-1, with TRBD2 identical over 10 bases. The CDR3 has 16 residues. Trimming removed 3 bases from V and 3 bases from J; junction bases left unmatched: 5. Germline CDR1 LGHDT, CDR2 YNNKEL (reference sequence). CDR3 amino acids: CASSQVAGGYYNEQFF. In DNA form, the CDR3 reads TGTGCCAGCAGCCAGGTAGCGGGGGGCTACTACAATGAGCAGTTCTTC.

The chain joins TRBV7-9 to TRBJ1-2; D gene uncertain. Trimming cost V 5 bases and J 5 bases, with 15 bases left between them. CDR1 and CDR2 (germline): SEHNR, FQNEAQ (reference sequence). This CDR3 spans 14 amino acids. CDR3: CASSHLQVVYGYTF. The CDR3 DNA follows: TGTGCCAGCAGCCATCTTCAGGTGGTATATGGCTACACCTTC.

This sequence joins TRBV12-3 or TRBV12-4 and TRBJ1-2; TRBD1 matches at 10 bases. Trimming removed 3 bases from V and 8 bases from J; junction bases left unmatched: 3. The CDR3 spans 13 residues. CDR3 in DNA: TGTGCCAGCAGTTTCCGGGACAGGGGAGGCTACACCTTC. The encoded protein is CASSFRDRGGYTF.

V gene TRBV4-1 combines with J gene TRBJ2-7, with a possible D match to TRBD1 (5 bases). The CDR3 is made up of 13 amino acids. Trimming cost V 3 bases and J 0 bases, with 6 bases left between them. CDR1 is MGHRA, CDR2 YSYEKL, per germline. The CDR3 nucleotides are TGCGCCAGCAGCCACAGGGACTCCTACGAGCAGTACTTC. It translates to CASSHRDSYEQYF.

This chain uses TRBV5-4 with TRBJ2-3; 7 positions match TRBD2. This CDR3 has 16 amino acids. The germline V gene encodes CDR1 SGHNT and CDR2 YYREEE (reference sequence). With V trimmed by 4 bases and J by 3 bases, 11 bases remained unmatched. The CDR3 DNA is TGTGCCAGCAGCCACCTTGAGAGGACTAGAACAGATACGCAGTATTTT. Amino acids: CASSHLERTRTDTQYF. Supplemented by reference TRBV5-4 and TRBJ2-3, the full variable domain reads ETGVTQSPTHLIKTRGQQVTLRCSSQSGHNTVSWYQQALGQGPQFIFQYYREEENGRGNFPPRFSGLQFPNYSSELNVNALELDDSALYLCASSHLERTRTDTQYFGPGTRLTVL.

This sequence joins TRBV11-2 and TRBJ1-2; 7 positions match TRBD1. Unmatched junction bases numbered 4, after V lost 1 base and J lost 5 bases. The CDR3 has 14 amino acids. Germline assignment: CDR1 SGHAT and CDR2 FQNNGV. The CDR3 DNA follows: TGTGCCAGCAGCTTAGGGAAGGGGGCGTATGGCTACACCTTC. It is translated as CASSLGKGAYGYTF.

This chain joins TRBV30 and TRBJ2-7; 8 nucleotides line up with TRBD1. Germline CDR1 GTSNPN, CDR2 SVGIG (reference sequence). The CDR3 contains 14 residues. Trimming at V came to 2 bases and at J to 2 bases, leaving 5 bases not matched to a gene. CDR3 residues: CAWSMDRATYEQYF. The CDR3 DNA reads TGTGCCTGGAGTATGGACAGGGCAACCTACGAGCAGTACTTC.

In this sample, this clone turned up once. J is TRBJ2-7 and V is TRBV7-2; 10 nucleotides align to TRBD1. From germline, CDR1 is SGHTA and CDR2 FQGNSA. Trimming cost V 0 bases and J 5 bases; bases outside gene matches: 4. There are 15 residues in the CDR3. The CDR3 region has the DNA TGTGCCAGCAGCTTAGCGGGACAGGGGATTAACGAGCAGTACTTC. The encoded protein is CASSLAGQGINEQYF.

The chain is built from TRBV7-2 and TRBJ1-2, with D maybe TRBD1 (5 bases). Germline V CDR1 and CDR2: SGHTA, FQGNSA. The CDR3 totals 14 residues. V lost 5 bases, J lost 1 base, and 11 bases lay in between. CDR3 region: CASSLPGGNYGYTF. CDR3 nucleotides: TGTGCCAGCAGCCTTCCCGGGGGTAACTATGGCTACACCTTC.

The CDR3 spells CASSFGTGRGQPQHF. The CDR3 DNA is TGTGCCAGCAGTTTCGGCACAGGGAGAGGACAGCCCCAGCATTTT. The V and J genes are TRBV27 and TRBJ1-5, with D perhaps TRBD1 (6 bases). V lost 3 bases and J lost 7, with 16 bases in between. Germline V gene lookup returns CDR1 MNHEY and CDR2 SMNVEV (reference sequence). The CDR3 loop spans 15 amino acids.

The chain combines TRBV7-9 with TRBJ1-2; 9 nucleotides agree with TRBD1. This CDR3 has 12 amino acids. Trimming removed 10 bases from V and 14 bases from J; junction bases left unmatched: 14. CDR1 and CDR2 from the germline V gene are SEHNR and FQNEAQ (reference sequence). In DNA, the CDR3 is TGTGCCACCCACGACAGGGGGTTCCTGATAACCTTC. Translated: CATHDRGFLITF.

Here the CDR3 reads CASSLNGGRETQYF. CDR3 DNA sequence: TGTGCCAGCAGTTTAAATGGGGGGAGAGAGACCCAGTACTTC. The rearrangement uses TRBV27 and TRBJ2-5; D possibly corresponds to TRBD2 (6 bases). Germline CDR1 reads MNHEY; CDR2 reads SMNVEV (reference sequence). The V and J ends lost 2 bases and 4 bases respectively, with 11 bases between them. The CDR3 sequence is 14 residues long.